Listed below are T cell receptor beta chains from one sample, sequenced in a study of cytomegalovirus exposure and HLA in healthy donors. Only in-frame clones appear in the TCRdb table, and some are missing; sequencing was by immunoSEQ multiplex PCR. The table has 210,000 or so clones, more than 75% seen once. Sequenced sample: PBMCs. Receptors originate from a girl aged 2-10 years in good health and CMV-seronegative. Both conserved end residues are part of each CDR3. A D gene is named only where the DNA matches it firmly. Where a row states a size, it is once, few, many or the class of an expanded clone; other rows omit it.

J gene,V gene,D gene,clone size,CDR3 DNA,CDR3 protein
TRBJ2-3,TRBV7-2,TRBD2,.,TGTGCCAGCAGCTTTCAAACTAGCGGCACAGATACGCAGTATTTT,CASSFQTSGTDTQYF
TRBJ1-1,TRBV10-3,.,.,TGTGCCATCAGTGGGGGGACTGACACTGAAGCTTTCTTT,CAISGGTDTEAFF
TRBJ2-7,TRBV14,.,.,TGTGCCAGCTCCATTGGGGCATATAGTTCCTACGAGCAGTACTTC,CASSIGAYSSYEQYF
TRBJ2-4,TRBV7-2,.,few,TGTGCCAGCAGCTTACGACTAACCGTGCGGCCCAAAAACATTCAGTACTTC,CASSLRLTVRPKNIQYF
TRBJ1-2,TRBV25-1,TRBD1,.,TGTGCCAGCAGTCCGACAGGGAGTGGCTACACCTTC,CASSPTGSGYTF
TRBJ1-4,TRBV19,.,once,TGTGCCAGTAGTATGGGCACCGTGAAGGAAAAACTGTTTTTT,CASSMGTVKEKLFF
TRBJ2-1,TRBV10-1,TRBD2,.,TGCGCCAGCAGTGATAGCGGGAGTTACAATGAGCAGTTCTTC,CASSDSGSYNEQFF
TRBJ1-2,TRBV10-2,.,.,TGCGCCAGCAGCGCCGACAGCCTTCTCTATGGCTACACCTTC,CASSADSLLYGYTF
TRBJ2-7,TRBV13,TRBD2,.,TGTGCCAGCAGGGAGCGGGGGGGAGGTCACGAGCAGTACTTC,CASRERGGGHEQYF
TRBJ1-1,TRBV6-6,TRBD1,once,TGTGCCAGCAGTAGACAGGGAGCCGGCACTGAAGCTTTCTTT,CASSRQGAGTEAFF
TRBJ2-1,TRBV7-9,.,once,TGTGCCAGTCCCCATGAGAGGGATGAGCAGTTCTTC,CASPHERDEQFF
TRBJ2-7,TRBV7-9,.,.,TGTGCCAGCAGCTTAGGGCTTACACCGACAGTAAACTACGAGCAGTACTTC,CASSLGLTPTVNYEQYF
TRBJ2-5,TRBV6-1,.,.,TGTGCCGTAGCGTCAGTCGGGGAGACCCAGTACTTC,CAVASVGETQYF
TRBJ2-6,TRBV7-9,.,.,TGTGCCCCCACTTACTCTGGGGCCAACGTCCTGACTTTC,CAPTYSGANVLTF
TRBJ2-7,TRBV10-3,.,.,TGTGCCATCAGTGAGCCGCCAGGCCCGATCTACGAGCAGTACTTC,CAISEPPGPIYEQYF
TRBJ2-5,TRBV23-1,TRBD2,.,TGCGCCAGCAGTCCCGCTAGCGGGATCCAAGAGACCCAGTACTTC,CASSPASGIQETQYF
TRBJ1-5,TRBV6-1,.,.,TGTGCCAGCAGGCAGGGGACTAGCAATCAGCCCCAGCATTTT,CASRQGTSNQPQHF
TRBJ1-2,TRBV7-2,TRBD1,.,TGTGCCAGCAGCTTCAGCGGGACAGGGCGTAACTATGGCTACACCTTC,CASSFSGTGRNYGYTF
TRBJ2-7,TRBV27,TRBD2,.,TGTGCCAGCAGTCCTAATCAACCCAGGACTAGCGGGAGCTCCTACGAGCAGTACTTC,CASSPNQPRTSGSSYEQYF
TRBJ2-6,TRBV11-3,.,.,TGTGCCAGCAGCTTAGACAGCTCTGGGGCCAACGTCCTGACTTTC,CASSLDSSGANVLTF
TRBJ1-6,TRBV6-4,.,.,TGTGCCAGCAGTGCAGGGGATCGGTCACCCCTCCACTTT,CASSAGDRSPLHF
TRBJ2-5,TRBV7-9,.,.,TGTGCCAGCAGCCCAAGCGGGTCGGGTGAGACCCAGTACTTC,CASSPSGSGETQYF
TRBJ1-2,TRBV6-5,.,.,TGTGCCAGCAGCTACGACGGGGATGGCTACACCTTC,CASSYDGDGYTF
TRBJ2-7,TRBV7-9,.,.,TGTGCCAGCAGCTTAGATGACTTTTACGAGCAGTACTTC,CASSLDDFYEQYF
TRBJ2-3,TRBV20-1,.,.,TGCAGTGCCGGACGGAGGGACACGCAGTATTTT,CSAGRRDTQYF
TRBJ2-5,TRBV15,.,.,TGTGCCACCAGCCTAGGGGGGCAGGGAGGGGAGACCCAGTACTTC,CATSLGGQGGETQYF
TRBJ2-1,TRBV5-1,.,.,TGCGCCAGCCACCTCACCCTCGCAGGGGACAATGAGCAGTTCTTC,CASHLTLAGDNEQFF
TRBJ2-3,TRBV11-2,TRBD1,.,TGTGCCAGCAGCTCGACAGGGGGCGAGACAGATACGCAGTATTTT,CASSSTGGETDTQYF
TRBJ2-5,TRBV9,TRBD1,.,TGTGCCAGCAGCGTAGACTGGACAGGAGAGACCCAGTACTTC,CASSVDWTGETQYF
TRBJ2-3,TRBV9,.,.,TGTGCCAGCAGCGTATTAGCAGATACGCAGTATTTT,CASSVLADTQYF
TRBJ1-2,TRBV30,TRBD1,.,TGTGCCTGGAGTGGACAGGGTCTCTATGGCTACACCTTC,CAWSGQGLYGYTF
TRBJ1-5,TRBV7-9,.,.,TGTGCCAGCAGCTTCGAGGGGGGGGTAGGTCAGCCCCAGCATTTT,CASSFEGGVGQPQHF
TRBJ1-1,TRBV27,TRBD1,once,TGTGCCAGCCGACAGGGGGCGCGCACTGAAGCTTTCTTT,CASRQGARTEAFF
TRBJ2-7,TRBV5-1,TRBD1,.,TGCGCCAGCAGCTTTAGACAGGGGATCTACGAGCAGTACTTC,CASSFRQGIYEQYF
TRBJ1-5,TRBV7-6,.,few,TGTGCCAGCAGCTTAATCTCCAGCAATCAGCCCCAGCATTTT,CASSLISSNQPQHF
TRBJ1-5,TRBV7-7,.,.,TGTGCCAGCAGTTGCAGGGGTAGAGAACAGCCCCAGCATTTT,CASSCRGREQPQHF
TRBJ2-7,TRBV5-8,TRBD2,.,TGTGCCAGCAGCTTGGCGGTAGCGGGAGGGACCTACGAGCAGTACTTC,CASSLAVAGGTYEQYF
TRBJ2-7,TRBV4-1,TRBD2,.,TGCGCCAGCAGCCAAGTCGGTAGCGGGAGATGGACCTACGAGCAGTACTTC,CASSQVGSGRWTYEQYF
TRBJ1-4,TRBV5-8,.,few,TGTGCCAGCAGCTTCCAGACAGCAACTAATGAAAAACTGTTTTTT,CASSFQTATNEKLFF
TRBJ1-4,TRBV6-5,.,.,TGTGCCAGCAGAAAACAGGGTAGGGACGAAAAACTGTTTTTT,CASRKQGRDEKLFF
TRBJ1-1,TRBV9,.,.,TGTGCCAGCAGCGAGTACAGGGATGTGAACACTGAAGCTTTCTTT,CASSEYRDVNTEAFF
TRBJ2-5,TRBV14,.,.,TGTGCCAGCAGCCAAGGAACGGGACAAAAACAAGAGACCCAGTACTTC,CASSQGTGQKQETQYF
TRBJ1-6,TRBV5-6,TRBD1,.,TGTGCCAGCAGCTTTTACGGGACAGCACTTAATTCACCCCTCCACTTT,CASSFYGTALNSPLHF
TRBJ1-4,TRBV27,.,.,TGTGCCAGCAGTTGGGGCAGAGGTAATGAAAAACTGTTTTTT,CASSWGRGNEKLFF
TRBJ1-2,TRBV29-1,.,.,TGCAGCGTCGCCAGAGGGGGCTATGGCTACACCTTC,CSVARGGYGYTF
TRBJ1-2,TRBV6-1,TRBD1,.,TGTGCCAGCAGTGGCCCCCCGGGACAGAACTATGGCTACACCTTC,CASSGPPGQNYGYTF
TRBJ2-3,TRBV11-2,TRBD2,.,TGTGCCAGCAGCTCGGCGGGGGGCACAGATACGCAGTATTTT,CASSSAGGTDTQYF
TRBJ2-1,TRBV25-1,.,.,TGTGCCAGCAGTGAATTACCCGAGGACAATGAGCAGTTCTTC,CASSELPEDNEQFF
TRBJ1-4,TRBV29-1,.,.,TGCAGCGTCCCGAGTGTGGGGGCCTATGAAAAACTGTTTTTT,CSVPSVGAYEKLFF
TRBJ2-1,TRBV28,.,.,TGTGCCAGCAGTCTCAACACCAATGAGCAGTTCTTC,CASSLNTNEQFF
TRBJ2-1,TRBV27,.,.,TGTGCCAGCAGTCCGAGGGGGGGCCCTTACAATGAGCAGTTCTTC,CASSPRGGPYNEQFF
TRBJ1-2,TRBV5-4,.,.,TGTGCCAGCAGCCCGGACATGCCAGCTAACTATGGCTACACCTTC,CASSPDMPANYGYTF
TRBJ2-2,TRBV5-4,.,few,TGTGCCAGCAGCTTTAGGACTTCCACCGGGGAGCTGTTTTTT,CASSFRTSTGELFF
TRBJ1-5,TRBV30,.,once,TGTGCCTGGAGTGTAGGAGACAGTAACAATCAGCCCCAGCATTTT,CAWSVGDSNNQPQHF
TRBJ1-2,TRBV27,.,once,TGTGCCAGCAGTTTTATACAGAGCCCTCTTGACCTTTATGGCTACACCTTC,CASSFIQSPLDLYGYTF
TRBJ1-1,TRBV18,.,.,TGTGCCAGCTCACCCGGACAGTTCAAGAACACTGAAGCTTTCTTT,CASSPGQFKNTEAFF
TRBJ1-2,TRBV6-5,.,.,TGTGCCAGCAGTTACTGGACTCCAAAAGGGCGGAATGGCTACACCTTC,CASSYWTPKGRNGYTF
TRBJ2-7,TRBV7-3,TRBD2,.,TGTGCCAGCAGCCCCGGGGGGGACGAGCAGTACTTC,CASSPGGDEQYF